The 30 T cell receptor beta chains in this list originate from one sample, sequenced in a study of T cell changes during pregnancy in multiple sclerosis. This table comes from immunoSEQ multiplex PCR, and its TCRdb copy is limited to in-frame clones, with some not included. The table shows 95,000 to 100,000 clones, with more than 85% occurring only once. The sequenced sample was peripheral blood, obtained in the second trimester of pregnancy. These receptors were collected from a female donor with multiple sclerosis, enrolled in a pregnancy study.

The gene calls are TRBV7-2 and TRBJ2-1; D remains unclear. The V end was cut by 3 bases, the J end by 0 bases, with 6 bases between. The germline V gene has CDR1 SGHTA and CDR2 FQGNSA. The CDR3 has 14 residues. For the CDR3, the DNA is TGTGCCAGCAGCTTCATAGCCTCCTACAATGAGCAGTTCTTC. It yields the protein CASSFIASYNEQFF.

The chain is built from TRBV28 and TRBJ2-4; TRBD1 might be the D (5 bases). The CDR3 is made up of 11 amino acids. Germline V lookup: CDR1 MDHEN, CDR2 SYDVKM. Deletions cut 3 bases from V and 12 bases from J, with 9 bases between. The CDR3 sequence is CASSLGQSQYF. CDR3 sequence (DNA): TGTGCCAGCAGTTTGGGGCAGAGTCAGTACTTC.

The chain has TRBV25-1 and TRBJ2-3; 7 bases are shared with TRBD1. CDR3 length: 14 residues. The V segment lost 8 bases and the J segment 5 bases; nucleotides outside the gene matches: 10. Germline V gives CDR1 MGHDK, CDR2 SYGVNS. CDR3 region: CASARRQGKDTQYF. The CDR3 region has the DNA TGTGCCAGCGCACGGAGACAGGGAAAAGATACGCAGTATTTT.

The chain combines TRBV7-3 with TRBJ2-6; 7 positions match TRBD2. V was clipped by 5 bases and J by 0 bases; unmatched bases: 10. The germline V gene encodes CDR1 SGHTA and CDR2 FQGTGA. The CDR3 extends over 18 amino acids. This chain's CDR3 is CASSTLGGTHSGANVLTF. The CDR3 DNA sequence: TGTGCCAGCAGCACCCTGGGAGGGACCCACTCTGGGGCCAACGTCCTGACTTTC.

J is TRBJ2-4 and V is TRBV7-2, with 7 bases that match TRBD2. J was trimmed by 3 bases and V by 3 bases; bases with no gene match: 11. This CDR3 contains 17 residues. The germline V gene has CDR1 SGHTA and CDR2 FQGNSA. The CDR3 DNA follows: TGTGCCAGCAGCTTCCCTCCGGGGGGTCTCCTCAAAAACATTCAGTACTTC. Protein product: CASSFPPGGLLKNIQYF.

This chain connects TRBV27 to TRBJ1-4; D is unresolved. V was trimmed by 5 bases and J by 7 bases, leaving 14 bases between them. The CDR3 is made up of 14 amino acids. CDR1 is MNHEY and CDR2 is SMNVEV in the germline V gene (reference sequence). The DNA of the CDR3 is TGTGCCAGCAGTCTTCGGGTTCCAATTGAAAAACTGTTTTTT. Translating it yields CASSLRVPIEKLFF.

The chain couples TRBV6-1 to TRBJ2-3; TRBD1 matches 7 bases. This CDR3 comprises 15 residues. The junction had 7 bases not matched to a gene; V was cut back by 7 bases and J by 0 bases. Germline values: CDR1 MNHNS, CDR2 SASEGT. Here the CDR3 reads CASTDGQESTDTQYF. CDR3 in DNA: TGTGCCAGCACTGACGGACAGGAGAGCACAGATACGCAGTATTTT.

The chain is built from TRBV29-1 and TRBJ1-1; D perhaps matches TRBD1 (6 bases). CDR3 length: 14 amino acids. V lost 5 bases and J 4 bases, leaving 17 bases between the germline ends. Germline lookup yields CDR1 SQVTM and CDR2 ANQGSEA. The CDR3 DNA reads as TGCAGCGTTCCGGGGCCCAGAGGGGGCACTGAAGCTTTCTTT. It yields the protein CSVPGPRGGTEAFF.

The chain combines TRBV9 with TRBJ2-7; the match to TRBD2 covers 14 bases. Unmatched junction bases numbered 4, after V lost 4 bases and J lost 4 bases. The CDR3 has 15 residues. Germline V gene lookup returns CDR1 SGDLS and CDR2 YYNGEE. In DNA, the CDR3 is TGTGCCAGCAGCTCGGGACTAGCGGGAGCGTACGAGCAGTACTTC. Translation gives CASSSGLAGAYEQYF.

The rearrangement uses TRBV9 and TRBJ2-1; maybe TRBD2 (5 bases). V shed 0 bases and J shed 7 bases, with 11 bases lying between them. From germline, CDR1 is SGDLS and CDR2 YYNGEE. CDR3 length equals 14 residues. CDR3 sequence (DNA): TGTGCCAGCAGCGTAGGCCCAGCGGCAAATGAGCAGTTCTTC. This encodes CASSVGPAANEQFF. The full variable domain, in which reference TRBV9 and TRBJ2-1 provide the parts outside the CDR3, is DSGVTQTPKHLITATGQRVTLRCSPRSGDLSVYWYQQSLDQGLQFLIQYYNGEERAKGNILERFSAQQFPDLHSELNLSSLELGDSALYFCASSVGPAANEQFFGPGTRLTVL.

This clone was detected many times. The CDR3 region has the DNA TGCAGCGCAGCTAACCCCTTGGGACTAGAATACATTCAGTACTTC. Translating gives CSAANPLGLEYIQYF. V and J are TRBV29-1 and TRBJ2-4; 8 bases map to TRBD2. Per germline, CDR1 SQVTM and CDR2 ANQGSEA. CDR3 size: 15 residues. V lost 7 bases to trimming and J lost 8 bases; unmatched junction nucleotides: 16. The full variable domain, in which reference TRBV29-1 and TRBJ2-4 provide the parts outside the CDR3, is SAVISQKPSRDICQRGTSLTIQCQVDSQVTMMFWYRQQPGQSLTLIATANQGSEATYESGFVIDKFPISRPNLTFSTLTVSNMSPEDSSIYLCSAANPLGLEYIQYFGAGTRLSVL.

The chain recombines TRBV18 with TRBJ2-2, with D maybe TRBD2 (5 bases). Germline V gives CDR1 KGHSH, CDR2 LQKENI. V was cut by 2 bases and J by 8 bases, with 6 bases left in between. There are 12 residues in the CDR3. In DNA form, the CDR3 reads TGTGCCAGCTCACCAGAGGGAGGGGAGCTGTTTTTT. This translates into CASSPEGGELFF.

This sequence joins TRBV19 and TRBJ2-1; 10 bases map to TRBD2. Germline CDR1 and CDR2: LNHDA and SQIVND (reference sequence). The CDR3 spans 14 residues. The V segment lost 5 bases and the J segment 8 bases; nucleotides outside the gene matches: 6. The CDR3 loop is CASSRSGRADEQFF. Here the CDR3 DNA reads TGTGCCAGTAGTCGGAGCGGGAGGGCGGATGAGCAGTTCTTC.

The chain couples TRBV28 to TRBJ2-7, with TRBD1 identical over 10 bases. V was clipped by 4 bases and J by 7 bases; unmatched bases: 7. Germline CDR1 reads MDHEN; CDR2 reads SYDVKM. There are 14 residues in the CDR3. The CDR3 region is CASSSRQGAREQYF. CDR3 nucleotides: TGTGCCAGCAGTTCCCGACAGGGGGCGCGTGAGCAGTACTTC.

The gene calls are TRBV5-6 and TRBJ2-1, with 10 positions matching TRBD2. CDR3 size: 15 residues. The ends lost 5 bases at V and 7 bases at J; junction bases unmatched: 9. From germline, CDR1 is SGHDT and CDR2 YYEEEE. CDR3 region: CASSSTSGILNEQFF. The CDR3 coding sequence is TGTGCCAGCAGTTCTACTAGCGGGATTTTAAATGAGCAGTTCTTC.

The chain recombines TRBV25-1 with TRBJ2-1; 7 bases map to TRBD1. The CDR3 has 13 residues. Looked up from germline, CDR1 is MGHDK and CDR2 is SYGVNS. J gave up 8 bases and V 7 bases, and 8 bases lay outside the gene matches. CDR3 coding DNA: TGTGCCAGCACTATTTTAGGGGGCGATGAGCAGTTCTTC. This codes for CASTILGGDEQFF. Combining the CDR3 with reference TRBV25-1 and TRBJ2-1 gives the whole variable domain EADIYQTPRYLVIGTGKKITLECSQTMGHDKMYWYQQDPGMELHLIHYSYGVNSTEKGDLSSESTVSRIRTEHFPLTLESARPSHTSQYLCASTILGGDEQFFGPGTRLTVL.

The chain uses TRBV4-3 and TRBJ2-2, with 9 bases fitting TRBD2. The CDR3 extends over 16 amino acids. V lost 0 bases, J lost 4 bases, and 3 bases stayed unmatched. Germline V gene data show CDR1 as LGHNA and CDR2 as YSLEER. CDR3 protein: CASSQDPAGGTGELFF. The DNA of the CDR3 is TGCGCCAGCAGCCAAGATCCAGCGGGGGGCACCGGGGAGCTGTTTTTT.

This clone has only a few counts. The chain has TRBV29-1 and TRBJ1-1, with a weak D call TRBD1 (5 bases). V was trimmed by 7 bases and J by 7 bases, leaving 19 bases between them. The CDR3 sequence is 13 residues long. Germline CDR1 SQVTM, CDR2 ANQGSEA. CDR3 in amino acids: CSGLLSGLGEAFF. DNA for the CDR3: TGCAGCGGTTTGTTATCGGGACTGGGTGAAGCTTTCTTT. Together with reference TRBV29-1 and TRBJ1-1, the CDR3 gives the full variable domain: SAVISQKPSRDICQRGTSLTIQCQVDSQVTMMFWYRQQPGQSLTLIATANQGSEATYESGFVIDKFPISRPNLTFSTLTVSNMSPEDSSIYLCSGLLSGLGEAFFGQGTRLTVV.

This chain joins TRBV2 and TRBJ2-7; 8 bases line up with TRBD1. The CDR3 loop spans 15 amino acids. From germline, CDR1 is SNHLY and CDR2 FYNNEI. J lost 5 bases, V lost 6 bases, and 12 bases had no gene match. The CDR3 is CASRPDRGWSDEQYF. CDR3 nucleotides: TGTGCCAGCAGGCCCGACAGGGGATGGAGCGACGAGCAGTACTTC.

The rearrangement joins TRBV2 to TRBJ1-2; 7 nucleotides agree with TRBD1. CDR3 length: 16 residues. V dropped 2 bases and J dropped 0; count of bases not matched to a gene: 6. Germline lookup yields CDR1 SNHLY and CDR2 FYNNEI. The CDR3: CASSERQGVSNYGYTF. In DNA, the CDR3 is TGTGCCAGCAGTGAACGGCAGGGGGTGTCTAACTATGGCTACACCTTC. The full variable domain, completed using reference TRBV2 and TRBJ1-2, is EPEVTQTPSHQVTQMGQEVILRCVPISNHLYFYWYRQILGQKVEFLVSFYNNEISEKSEIFDDQFSVERPDGSNFTLKIRSTKLEDSAMYFCASSERQGVSNYGYTFGSGTRLTVV.

The rearrangement uses TRBV10-3 and TRBJ1-4; D is uncertain. This CDR3 has 13 amino acids. V dropped 5 bases and J dropped 12 bases, with 16 bases sitting between them. Germline CDR1 is ENHRY and CDR2 is SYGVKD. As DNA, the CDR3 is TGTGCCATCAGTCCCTTTTCGACTGGAGAACTGTTTTTT. This encodes CAISPFSTGELFF.

The V call is TRBV28, the J call TRBJ2-1; 11 bases fit TRBD2. From germline, CDR1 is MDHEN and CDR2 SYDVKM. V shed 9 bases and J 6 bases; nucleotides not matched to a gene: 13. The CDR3 totals 16 residues. The CDR3 DNA follows: TGTGCCAGTCTTACCACTAGCGGGAGCTTCGGCAATGAGCAGTTCTTC. It translates to CASLTTSGSFGNEQFF.

This clone has just one count. The genes are TRBV25-1 and TRBJ1-6; no clear D. This CDR3 spans 13 amino acids. Germline loops: CDR1 MGHDK, CDR2 SYGVNS. Trimming cost V 6 bases and J 10 bases, with 13 bases left between them. DNA of the CDR3: TGTGCCAGCAGCGCGGGCCTTCCCTCACCCCTCCACTTT. As protein: CASSAGLPSPLHF.

The rearrangement links TRBV28 to TRBJ1-2, with a tentative D call TRBD1 (5 bases). Germline lookup yields CDR1 MDHEN and CDR2 SYDVKM. Trimming shortened V by 5 bases and J by 3 bases, and 7 bases separated the two germline ends. This CDR3 is built from 12 residues. CDR3 sequence reads: CASSLQDYGYTF. The DNA of the CDR3 is TGTGCCAGCAGTCTACAGGACTATGGCTACACCTTC.

The J gene is TRBJ2-7, the V gene TRBV2, with 7 bases fitting TRBD2. The CDR3 extends over 12 amino acids. The germline V gene encodes CDR1 SNHLY and CDR2 FYNNEI. The V gene end was trimmed by 10 bases and the J gene end by 4 bases; junction bases not matched to a gene: 7. The CDR3 sequence: CATGRREYEQYF. CDR3 nucleotide sequence: TGTGCCACGGGAAGGCGGGAGTACGAGCAGTACTTC.

CDR3 DNA sequence: TGTGCCAGCAGCCCCACAGGATATGGCTACACCTTC. Protein product: CASSPTGYGYTF. The chain joins TRBV7-9 to TRBJ1-2, with a weak D call TRBD1 (5 bases). Germline loops: CDR1 SEHNR, CDR2 FQNEAQ (reference sequence). V was trimmed by 5 bases and J by 5 bases, leaving 9 bases between them. The CDR3 has 12 amino acids.

The V and J genes are TRBV5-1 and TRBJ1-1, with D perhaps matching TRBD1 (5 bases). CDR1 and CDR2 from the germline V gene are SGHRS and YFSETQ. Trimming took off 4 bases at V and 0 bases at J, with 10 bases between the two ends. There are 14 residues in the CDR3. CDR3 sequence reads: CASSNDRLNTEAFF. The CDR3 DNA reads TGCGCCAGCAGCAACGACAGACTGAACACTGAAGCTTTCTTT.

The chain uses TRBV19 and TRBJ1-4, with D unclear. In germline, CDR1 is LNHDA, CDR2 SQIVND (reference sequence). Trimming took 3 bases from V and 6 from J, leaving 17 bases between them. The CDR3 sequence is 16 residues long. The DNA of the CDR3 is TGTGCCAGTAGTATCCTCGTCCGGGTCGGAGATGAAAAACTGTTTTTT. Protein: CASSILVRVGDEKLFF.

This chain joins TRBV9 and TRBJ2-2, with unresolved D. V lost 4 bases to trimming and J lost 2 bases, with 15 bases between them. This CDR3 has 16 amino acids. Germline lookup yields CDR1 SGDLS and CDR2 YYNGEE. CDR3: CASSPAPRSNTGELFF. CDR3 nucleotide sequence: TGTGCCAGCAGCCCAGCCCCTAGATCTAACACCGGGGAGCTGTTTTTT.

V usage is TRBV7-2 and J usage is TRBJ2-7, with D possibly being TRBD2 (5 bases). This CDR3 comprises 15 residues. Trimming took off 5 bases at V and 6 bases at J, with 20 bases between the two ends. Germline-derived CDR1 and CDR2 are SGHTA and FQGNSA. CDR3 DNA sequence: TGTGCCAGCAGCAGAGAGGGCCACCCGTCACTCGAGCAGTACTTC. It codes for CASSREGHPSLEQYF.